This T cell receptor (beta chain) appears in the sequencing data of a study of T-cell reconstitution after alpha-beta-depleted transplantation in children. Preparation of the TCRbeta library was carried out with unique molecular identifiers. TCRdb reprocessed the PCR reads via MiXCR and lists one record per CDR3 protein. The sample lists 500,000 to 600,000 distinct CDR3 sequences, less than 35% occurring once. The V gene's germline CDR1 is SGHRS and CDR2 YFSETQ. The CDR3 spans 15 residues. V trimming: 5 bases; J trimming: 8 bases; junction bases outside the gene matches: 9. Here the sequenced sample was PBMCs from the stem cell graft donor, taken from the stem cell graft. This TCR came from a human donor who donated a stem cell graft to a child with aplastic anemia. The chain employs TRBV5-1 and TRBJ2-1, with 11 positions matching TRBD2. CDR3 DNA sequence: TGCGCCAGCAGGCAGACTAGCGGGAACAAGTATGAGCAGTTCTTC. Translating gives CASRQTSGNKYEQFF.